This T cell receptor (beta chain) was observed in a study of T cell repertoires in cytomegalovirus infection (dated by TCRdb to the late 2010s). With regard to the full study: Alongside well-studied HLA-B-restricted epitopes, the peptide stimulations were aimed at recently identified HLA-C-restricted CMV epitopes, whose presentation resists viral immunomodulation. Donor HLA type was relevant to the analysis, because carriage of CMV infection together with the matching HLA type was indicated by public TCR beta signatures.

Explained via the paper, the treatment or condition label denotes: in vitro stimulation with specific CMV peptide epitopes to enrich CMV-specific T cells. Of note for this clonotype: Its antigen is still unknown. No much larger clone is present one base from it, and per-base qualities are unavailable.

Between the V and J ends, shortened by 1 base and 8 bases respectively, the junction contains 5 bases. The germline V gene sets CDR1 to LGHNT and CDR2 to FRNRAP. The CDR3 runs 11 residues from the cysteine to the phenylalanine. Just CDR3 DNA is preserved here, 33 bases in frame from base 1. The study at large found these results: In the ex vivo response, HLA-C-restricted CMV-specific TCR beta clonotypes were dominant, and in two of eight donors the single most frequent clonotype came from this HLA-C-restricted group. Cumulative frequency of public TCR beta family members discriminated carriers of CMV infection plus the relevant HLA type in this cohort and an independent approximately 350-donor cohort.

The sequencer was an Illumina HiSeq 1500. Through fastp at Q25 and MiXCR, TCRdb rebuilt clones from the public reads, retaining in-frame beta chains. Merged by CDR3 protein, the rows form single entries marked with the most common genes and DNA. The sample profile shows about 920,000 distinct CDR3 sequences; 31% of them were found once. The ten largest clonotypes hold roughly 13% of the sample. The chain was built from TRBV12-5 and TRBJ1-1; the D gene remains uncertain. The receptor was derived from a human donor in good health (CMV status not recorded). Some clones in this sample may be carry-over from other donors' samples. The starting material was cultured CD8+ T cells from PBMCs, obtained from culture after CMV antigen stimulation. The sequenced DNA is TGTGCTAGTGGTTTGGGGCAGGAAGCTTTCTTT. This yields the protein CASGLGQEAFF.